This TCR beta chain was captured in a study of cytomegalovirus exposure and HLA in healthy donors. Overall study results and limits: Reported findings show TCR beta sequences accurately forecast HLA-A and HLA-B alleles in most subjects. The study flagged some 170 TCR beta chains as cytomegalovirus-associated.

In regard to this clone: Its specificity is unknown.

The primer mix had 60 Vbeta and 13 Jbeta primers. The protocol was immunoSEQ multiplex PCR, while the TCRdb copy is restricted to in-frame clones and leaves out a portion. The data show roughly 100,000 clones, more than 75% seen once. The CDR3 contains 16 residues. The J segment lost 1 base and the V segment lost 0 bases, leaving 2 bases of the junction unmatched. CDR1 and CDR2 from the germline V gene are SGDLS and YYNGEE. The sequence derives from an older woman in good health and CMV-seronegative. Sequenced material: PBMCs. The chain has TRBV9 and TRBJ2-2, with 8 bases aligning to TRBD2. CDR3 sequence: CASSVELAENTGELFF. CDR3 DNA sequence: TGTGCCAGCAGCGTAGAACTAGCGGAGAACACCGGGGAGCTGTTTTTT.